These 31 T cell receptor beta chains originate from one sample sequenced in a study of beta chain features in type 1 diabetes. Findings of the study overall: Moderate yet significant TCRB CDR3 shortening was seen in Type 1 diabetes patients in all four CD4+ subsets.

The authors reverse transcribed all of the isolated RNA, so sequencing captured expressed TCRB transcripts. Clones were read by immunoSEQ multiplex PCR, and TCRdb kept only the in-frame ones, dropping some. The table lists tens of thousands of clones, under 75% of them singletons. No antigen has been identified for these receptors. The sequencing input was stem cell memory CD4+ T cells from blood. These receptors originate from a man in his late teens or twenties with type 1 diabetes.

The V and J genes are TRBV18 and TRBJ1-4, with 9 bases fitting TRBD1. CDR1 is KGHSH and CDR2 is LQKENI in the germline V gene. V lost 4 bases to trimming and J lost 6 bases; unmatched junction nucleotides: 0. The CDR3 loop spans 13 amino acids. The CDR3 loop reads CASSRDRDEKLFF. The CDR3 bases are TGTGCCAGCTCACGGGACAGGGATGAAAAACTGTTTTTT. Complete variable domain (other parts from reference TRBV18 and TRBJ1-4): NAGVMQNPRHLVRRRGQEARLRCSPMKGHSHVYWYRQLPEEGLKFMVYLQKENIIDESGMPKERFSAEFPKEGPSILRIQQVVRGDSAAYFCASSRDRDEKLFFGSGTQLSVL.

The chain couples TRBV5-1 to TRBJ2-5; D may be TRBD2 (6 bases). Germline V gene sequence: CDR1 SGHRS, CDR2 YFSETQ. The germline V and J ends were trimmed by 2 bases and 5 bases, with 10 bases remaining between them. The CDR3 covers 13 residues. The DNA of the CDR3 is TGCGCCAGCAGCTTATACGCGGGGGAGACCCAGTACTTC. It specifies CASSLYAGETQYF.

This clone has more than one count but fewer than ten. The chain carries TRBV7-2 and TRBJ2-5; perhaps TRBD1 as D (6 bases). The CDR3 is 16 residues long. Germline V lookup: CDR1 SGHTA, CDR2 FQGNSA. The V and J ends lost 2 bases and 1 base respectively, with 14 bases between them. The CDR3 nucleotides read TGTGCCAGCAGCTTACGACGGACAGTCCTCCAAGAGACCCAGTACTTC. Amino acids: CASSLRRTVLQETQYF.

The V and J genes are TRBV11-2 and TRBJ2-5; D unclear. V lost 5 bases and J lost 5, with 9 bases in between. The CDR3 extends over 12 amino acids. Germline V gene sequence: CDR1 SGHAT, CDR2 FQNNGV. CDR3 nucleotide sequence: TGTGCCAGCAGCCCCTCGTTGGAGACCCAGTACTTC. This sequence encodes CASSPSLETQYF.

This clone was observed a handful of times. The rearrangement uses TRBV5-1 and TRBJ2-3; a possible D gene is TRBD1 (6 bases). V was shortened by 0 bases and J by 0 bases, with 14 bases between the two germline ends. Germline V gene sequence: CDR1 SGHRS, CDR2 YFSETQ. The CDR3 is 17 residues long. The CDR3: CASSLGPGQVSTDTQYF. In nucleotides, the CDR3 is TGCGCCAGCAGCTTGGGTCCGGGACAAGTGAGCACAGATACGCAGTATTTT.

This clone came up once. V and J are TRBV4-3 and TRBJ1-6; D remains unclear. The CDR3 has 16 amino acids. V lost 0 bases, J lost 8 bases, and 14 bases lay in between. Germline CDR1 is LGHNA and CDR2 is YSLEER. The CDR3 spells CASSQEPGIGDSPLHF. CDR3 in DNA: TGCGCCAGCAGCCAAGAACCGGGGATTGGGGATTCACCCCTCCACTTT.

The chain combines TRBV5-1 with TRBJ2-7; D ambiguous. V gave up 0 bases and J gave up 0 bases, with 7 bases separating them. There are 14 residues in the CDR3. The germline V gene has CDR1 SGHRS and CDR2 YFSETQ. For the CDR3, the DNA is TGCGCCAGCAGCTTGGCGGGTAGCTCCTACGAGCAGTACTTC. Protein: CASSLAGSSYEQYF. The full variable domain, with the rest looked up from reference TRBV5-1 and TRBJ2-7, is KAGVTQTPRYLIKTRGQQVTLSCSPISGHRSVSWYQQTPGQGLQFLFEYFSETQRNKGNFPGRFSGRQFSNSRSEMNVSTLELGDSALYLCASSLAGSSYEQYFGPGTRLTVT.

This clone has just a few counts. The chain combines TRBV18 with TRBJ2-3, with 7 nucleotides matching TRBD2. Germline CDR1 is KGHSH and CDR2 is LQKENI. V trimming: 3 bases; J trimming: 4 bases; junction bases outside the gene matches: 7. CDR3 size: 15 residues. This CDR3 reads CASSPFEGGSDTQYF. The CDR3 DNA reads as TGTGCCAGCTCACCGTTCGAGGGAGGGTCAGATACGCAGTATTTT.

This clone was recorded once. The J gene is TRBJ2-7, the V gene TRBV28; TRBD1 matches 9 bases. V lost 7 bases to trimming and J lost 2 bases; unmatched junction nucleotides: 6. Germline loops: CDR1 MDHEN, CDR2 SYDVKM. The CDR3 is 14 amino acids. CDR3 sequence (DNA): TGTGCCAGCATCCCAGGGACAGGGACCTACGAGCAGTACTTC. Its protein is CASIPGTGTYEQYF.

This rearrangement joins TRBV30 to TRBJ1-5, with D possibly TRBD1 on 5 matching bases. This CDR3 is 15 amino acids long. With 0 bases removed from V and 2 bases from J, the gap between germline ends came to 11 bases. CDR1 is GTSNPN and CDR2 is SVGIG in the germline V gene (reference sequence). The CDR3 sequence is CAWSVARVGNQPQHF. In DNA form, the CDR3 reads TGTGCCTGGAGTGTTGCCAGGGTCGGCAATCAGCCCCAGCATTTT. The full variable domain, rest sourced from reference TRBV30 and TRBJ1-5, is SQTIHQWPATLVQPVGSPLSLECTVEGTSNPNLYWYRQAAGRGLQLLFYSVGIGQISSEVPQNLSASRPQDRQFILSSKKLLLSDSGFYLCAWSVARVGNQPQHFGDGTRLSIL.

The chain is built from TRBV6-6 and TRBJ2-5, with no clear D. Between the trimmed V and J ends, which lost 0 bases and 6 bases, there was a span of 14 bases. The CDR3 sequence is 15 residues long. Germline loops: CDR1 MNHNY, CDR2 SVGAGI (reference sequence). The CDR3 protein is CASSYSPQFGQTQYF. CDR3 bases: TGTGCCAGCAGTTACTCCCCACAGTTTGGCCAGACCCAGTACTTC.

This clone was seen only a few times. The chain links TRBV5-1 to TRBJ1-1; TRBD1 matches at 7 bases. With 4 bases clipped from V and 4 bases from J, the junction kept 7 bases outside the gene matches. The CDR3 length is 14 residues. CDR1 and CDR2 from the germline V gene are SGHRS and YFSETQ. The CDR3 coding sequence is TGCGCCAGCAGCGTAGACAGGGCCAGCACTGAAGCTTTCTTT. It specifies CASSVDRASTEAFF.

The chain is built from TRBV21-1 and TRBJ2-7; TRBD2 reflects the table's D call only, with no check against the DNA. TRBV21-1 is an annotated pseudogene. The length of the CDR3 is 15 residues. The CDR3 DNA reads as TGTGCCAGCAGCAATGAGACTGTTTCCCACGGGAACCAGTACTTC. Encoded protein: CASSNETVSHGNQYF.

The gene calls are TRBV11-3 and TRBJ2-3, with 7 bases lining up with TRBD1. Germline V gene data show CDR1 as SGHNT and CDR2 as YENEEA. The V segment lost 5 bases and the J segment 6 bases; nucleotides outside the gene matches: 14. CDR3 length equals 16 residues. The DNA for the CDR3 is TGTGCCAGCAGCCGCGGTCCACAGGGGTCGGCGGATACGCAGTATTTT. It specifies CASSRGPQGSADTQYF.

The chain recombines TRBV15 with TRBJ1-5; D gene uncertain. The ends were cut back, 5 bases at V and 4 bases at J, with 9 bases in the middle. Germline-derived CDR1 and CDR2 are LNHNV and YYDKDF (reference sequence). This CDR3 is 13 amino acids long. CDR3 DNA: TGTGCCACCAGCGGCCAGACTAATCAGCCCCAGCATTTT. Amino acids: CATSGQTNQPQHF.

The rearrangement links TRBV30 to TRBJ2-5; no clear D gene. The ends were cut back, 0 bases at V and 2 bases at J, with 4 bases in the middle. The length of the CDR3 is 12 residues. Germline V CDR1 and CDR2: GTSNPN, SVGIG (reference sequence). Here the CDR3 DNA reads TGTGCCTGGAGTGTGACACAAGAGACCCAGTACTTC. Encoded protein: CAWSVTQETQYF.

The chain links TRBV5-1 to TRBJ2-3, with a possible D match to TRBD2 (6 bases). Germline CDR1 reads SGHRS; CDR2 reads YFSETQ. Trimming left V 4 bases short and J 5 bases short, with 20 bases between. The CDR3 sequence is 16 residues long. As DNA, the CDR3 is TGCGCCAGCAGCACCGGGCGGGACTCCCAAGTAGATACGCAGTATTTT. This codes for CASSTGRDSQVDTQYF.

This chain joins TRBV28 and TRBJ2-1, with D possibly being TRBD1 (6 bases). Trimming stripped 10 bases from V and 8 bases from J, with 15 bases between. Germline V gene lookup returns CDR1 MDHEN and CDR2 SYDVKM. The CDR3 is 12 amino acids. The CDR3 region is CATSGELHEQFF. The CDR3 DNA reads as TGTGCCACGTCAGGGGAACTGCATGAGCAGTTCTTC.

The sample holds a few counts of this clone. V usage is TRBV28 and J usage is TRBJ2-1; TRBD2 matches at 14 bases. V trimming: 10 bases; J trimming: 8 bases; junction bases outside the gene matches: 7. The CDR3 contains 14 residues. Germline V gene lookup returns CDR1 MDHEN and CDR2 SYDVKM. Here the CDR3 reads CATGGLAGVYEQFF. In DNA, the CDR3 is TGTGCCACAGGGGGACTAGCGGGAGTCTATGAGCAGTTCTTC.

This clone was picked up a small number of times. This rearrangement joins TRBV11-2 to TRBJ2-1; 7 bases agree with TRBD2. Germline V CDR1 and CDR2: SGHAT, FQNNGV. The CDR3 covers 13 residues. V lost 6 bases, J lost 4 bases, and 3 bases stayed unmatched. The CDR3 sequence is CASSPAGYNEQFF. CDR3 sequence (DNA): TGTGCCAGCAGTCCAGCGGGGTACAATGAGCAGTTCTTC.

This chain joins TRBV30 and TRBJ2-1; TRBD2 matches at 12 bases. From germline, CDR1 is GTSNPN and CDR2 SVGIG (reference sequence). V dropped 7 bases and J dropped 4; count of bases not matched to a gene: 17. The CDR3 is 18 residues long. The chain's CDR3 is CAFGGLAGGLPAYNEQFF. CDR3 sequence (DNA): TGTGCCTTCGGGGGGCTAGCGGGGGGGCTACCAGCTTACAATGAGCAGTTCTTC.

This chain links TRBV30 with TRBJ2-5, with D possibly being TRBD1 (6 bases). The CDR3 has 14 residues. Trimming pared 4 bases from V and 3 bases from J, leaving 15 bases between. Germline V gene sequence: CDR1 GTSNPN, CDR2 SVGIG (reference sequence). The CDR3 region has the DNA TGTGCCTGGAACGCGGACAGAGCCAAAGAGACCCAGTACTTC. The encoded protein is CAWNADRAKETQYF.

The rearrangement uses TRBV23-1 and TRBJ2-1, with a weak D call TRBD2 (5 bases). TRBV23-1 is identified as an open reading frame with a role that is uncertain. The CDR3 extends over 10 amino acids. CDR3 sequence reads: CGPRGNEQFF. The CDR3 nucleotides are TGCGGCCCCCGGGGCAATGAGCAGTTCTTC.

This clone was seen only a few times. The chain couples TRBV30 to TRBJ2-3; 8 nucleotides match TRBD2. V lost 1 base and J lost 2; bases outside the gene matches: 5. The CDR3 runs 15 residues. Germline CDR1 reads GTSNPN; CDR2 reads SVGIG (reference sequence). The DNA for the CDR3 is TGTGCCTGGAGTGCAGGACTAGCATCCACAGATACGCAGTATTTT. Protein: CAWSAGLASTDTQYF.

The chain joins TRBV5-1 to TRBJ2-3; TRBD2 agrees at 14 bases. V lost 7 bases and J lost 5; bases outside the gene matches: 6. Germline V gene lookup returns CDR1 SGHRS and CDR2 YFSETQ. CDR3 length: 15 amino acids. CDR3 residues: CASGTSGGVGDTQYF. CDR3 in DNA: TGCGCCAGCGGGACTAGCGGGGGAGTTGGAGATACGCAGTATTTT.

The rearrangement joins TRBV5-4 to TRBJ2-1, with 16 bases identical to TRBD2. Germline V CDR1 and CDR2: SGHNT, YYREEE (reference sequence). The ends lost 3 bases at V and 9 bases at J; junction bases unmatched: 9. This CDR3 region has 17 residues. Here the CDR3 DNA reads TGTGCCAGCAGCTCGGGACTAGCGGGAGGGCCAAGCGGTGAGCAGTTCTTC. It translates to CASSSGLAGGPSGEQFF.

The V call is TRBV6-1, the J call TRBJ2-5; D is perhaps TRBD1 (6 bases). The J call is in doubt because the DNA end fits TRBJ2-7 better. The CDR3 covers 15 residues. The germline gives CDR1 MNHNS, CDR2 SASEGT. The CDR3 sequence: CASSEGPRGYDEQYF. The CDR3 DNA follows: TGTGCCAGCAGTGAAGGGCCTAGGGGGTACGACGAGCAGTACTTC.

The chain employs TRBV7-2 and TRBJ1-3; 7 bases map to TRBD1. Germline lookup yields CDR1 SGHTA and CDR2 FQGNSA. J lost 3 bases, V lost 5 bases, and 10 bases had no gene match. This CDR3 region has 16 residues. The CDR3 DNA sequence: TGTGCCAGCAGCCGGACTACAGGGGCTGGTGGAAACACCATATATTTT. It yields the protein CASSRTTGAGGNTIYF.

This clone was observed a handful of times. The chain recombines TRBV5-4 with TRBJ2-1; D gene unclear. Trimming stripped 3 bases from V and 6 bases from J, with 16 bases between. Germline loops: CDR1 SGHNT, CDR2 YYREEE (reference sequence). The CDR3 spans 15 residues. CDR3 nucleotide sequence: TGTGCCAGCAGCTCCAATACCGCCTCGGGCAATGAGCAGTTCTTC. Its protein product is CASSSNTASGNEQFF.

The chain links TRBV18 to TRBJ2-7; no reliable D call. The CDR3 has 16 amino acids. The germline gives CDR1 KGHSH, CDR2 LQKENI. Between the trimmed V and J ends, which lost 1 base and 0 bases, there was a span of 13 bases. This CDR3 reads CASSPLVPESSYEQYF. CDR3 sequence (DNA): TGTGCCAGCTCACCACTGGTCCCGGAGAGCTCCTACGAGCAGTACTTC.

The CDR3 DNA follows: TGTGCCAGCAGTGTAAACGGAGGTAGGGATACGCAGTATTTT. Encoded protein: CASSVNGGRDTQYF. The chain uses TRBV2 and TRBJ2-3, with D possibly being TRBD2 (5 bases). This CDR3 is 14 amino acids long. Trimming cost V 4 bases and J 6 bases, with 14 bases left between them. The germline CDR1 and CDR2 sequences are SNHLY and FYNNEI.